These 13 T cell receptor beta chains were sequenced from one sample in a study of shared clonotypes between healthy human individuals. Assay used: immunoSEQ multiplex PCR; TCRdb lists only in-frame clones, some missing. The data contain 2 million to 2.5 million clones, about 94% of them singletons. The specimen sequenced was naive CD4+ T cells sorted from blood. Subset specified: CD45RA+ positively selected. The receptors here all came from a man between 18 and 35 years old in good health.

The rearrangement uses TRBV30 and TRBJ2-2, with D unresolved. Germline values: CDR1 GTSNPN, CDR2 SVGIG (reference sequence). The CDR3 consists of 16 residues. Trimming cost V 0 bases and J 5 bases, with 16 bases left between them. CDR3 sequence: CAWSVQGSMVTGELFF. The CDR3 DNA sequence: TGTGCCTGGAGTGTACAAGGTAGCATGGTTACCGGGGAGCTGTTTTTT. The full variable domain, in which reference TRBV30 and TRBJ2-2 provide the parts outside the CDR3, is SQTIHQWPATLVQPVGSPLSLECTVEGTSNPNLYWYRQAAGRGLQLLFYSVGIGQISSEVPQNLSASRPQDRQFILSSKKLLLSDSGFYLCAWSVQGSMVTGELFFGEGSRLTVL.

The chain carries TRBV4-3 and TRBJ2-1; 9 nucleotides match TRBD2. The CDR3 is made up of 17 amino acids. J was trimmed by 9 bases and V by 0 bases; bases with no gene match: 12. CDR1 is LGHNA, CDR2 YSLEER, per germline. Written as DNA, the CDR3 is TGCGCCAGCAGCCAAGAAAGAGGCCTAGCGGGAAGGGGTGAGCAGTTCTTC. Protein: CASSQERGLAGRGEQFF.

Note on this clone: Additional DNA sequences in this sample encode the identical CDR3. V is TRBV18 and J is TRBJ1-4; D uncertain. The germline V gene encodes CDR1 KGHSH and CDR2 LQKENI. The CDR3 runs to 13 residues. Trimming took 3 bases from V and 4 from J, leaving 6 bases between them. The CDR3 protein is CASSPGINEKLFF. CDR3 bases: TGTGCCAGCTCACCCGGAATTAATGAAAAACTGTTTTTT.

This sequence joins TRBV5-1 and TRBJ2-5; no clear D gene. Trimming shortened V by 0 bases and J by 5 bases, and 14 bases separated the two germline ends. This CDR3 region has 15 residues. In germline, CDR1 is SGHRS, CDR2 YFSETQ. CDR3 in amino acids: CASSLVPYGYETQYF. CDR3 DNA sequence: TGCGCCAGCAGCTTGGTTCCGTATGGGTATGAGACCCAGTACTTC. Full variable domain (rest looked up from reference TRBV5-1 and TRBJ2-5): KAGVTQTPRYLIKTRGQQVTLSCSPISGHRSVSWYQQTPGQGLQFLFEYFSETQRNKGNFPGRFSGRQFSNSRSEMNVSTLELGDSALYLCASSLVPYGYETQYFGPGTRLLVL.

The chain links TRBV29-1 to TRBJ1-5, with TRBD1 identical over 10 bases. Trimming removed 6 bases from V and 4 bases from J; junction bases left unmatched: 6. The CDR3 spans 14 residues. Germline CDR1 reads SQVTM; CDR2 reads ANQGSEA. The CDR3 reads CSVPGQGSNQPQHF. CDR3 DNA sequence: TGCAGCGTGCCGGGACAGGGGAGTAATCAGCCCCAGCATTTT.

V gene TRBV5-1 combines with J gene TRBJ2-2; D possibly corresponds to TRBD1 (7 bases). The CDR3 covers 17 residues. CDR1 and CDR2 (germline): SGHRS, YFSETQ. Trimming took 3 bases from V and 0 from J, leaving 15 bases between them. CDR3 in amino acids: CASSSGAGTANTGELFF. The CDR3 nucleotides read TGCGCCAGCAGCTCGGGGGCCGGGACAGCGAACACCGGGGAGCTGTTTTTT.

The chain recombines TRBV30 with TRBJ1-6; TRBD1 aligns across 8 bases. CDR1 is GTSNPN and CDR2 is SVGIG in the germline V gene (reference sequence). Trimming removed 3 bases from V and 13 bases from J; junction bases left unmatched: 8. The CDR3 length is 13 residues. The CDR3 DNA sequence: TGTGCCTGGAGGGCGGACAGGGAATCGCCCCTCCACTTT. It specifies CAWRADRESPLHF.

The sample holds one count of this clone. V usage is TRBV4-1 and J usage is TRBJ2-1; a possible D gene is TRBD2 (6 bases). The CDR3 extends over 16 amino acids. Germline CDR1 and CDR2: MGHRA and YSYEKL. Deletions cut 4 bases from V and 0 bases from J, with 13 bases between. CDR3 DNA sequence: TGCGCCAGCAGCCTCGATGGGGGGTACTCCTACAATGAGCAGTTCTTC. Translated, it gives CASSLDGGYSYNEQFF.

This chain links TRBV7-8 with TRBJ2-7; 12 bases align to TRBD2. Per the germline V gene, CDR1 is SGHVS and CDR2 is FQNEAQ. The CDR3 extends over 16 amino acids. Trimming took 1 base from V and 0 from J; bases not matched to a gene: 1. CDR3 amino acids: CASSLGTSGTSYEQYF. CDR3 in DNA: TGTGCCAGCAGCTTAGGGACTAGCGGGACCTCCTACGAGCAGTACTTC. The full variable domain, completed using reference TRBV7-8 and TRBJ2-7, is GAGVSQSPRYKVAKRGQDVALRCDPISGHVSLFWYQQALGQGPEFLTYFQNEAQLDKSGLPSDRFFAERPEGSVSTLKIQRTQQEDSAVYLCASSLGTSGTSYEQYFGPGTRLTVT.

The chain employs TRBV5-1 and TRBJ2-1; TRBD2 might be the D (5 bases). Trimming took off 0 bases at V and 7 bases at J, with 17 bases between the two ends. CDR1 SGHRS and CDR2 YFSETQ come from the germline V gene. This CDR3 is built from 16 residues. The chain's CDR3 is CASSLVLSGTANEQFF. The CDR3, as DNA: TGCGCCAGCAGCTTGGTCCTAAGCGGTACTGCAAATGAGCAGTTCTTC.

The chain uses TRBV18 and TRBJ2-7; TRBD2 agrees at 7 bases. CDR1 is KGHSH, CDR2 LQKENI, per germline. Trimming cost V 0 bases and J 3 bases; bases outside gene matches: 11. This CDR3 has 17 amino acids. CDR3 sequence reads: CASSPPSSAGRFYEQYF. The CDR3 nucleotides read TGTGCCAGCTCACCACCGTCGTCAGCGGGGCGCTTCTACGAGCAGTACTTC.

The CDR3 coding sequence is TGTGCCATCAGTGAGGCCTCGGAGGATACGCAGTATTTT. As protein: CAISEASEDTQYF. The chain carries TRBV10-3 and TRBJ2-3; D gene unclear. The CDR3 runs to 13 residues. Germline CDR1 reads ENHRY; CDR2 reads SYGVKD. V was shortened by 2 bases and J by 6 bases, with 9 bases between the two germline ends.

Concerning this clone: Other DNA sequences in this sample translate to the same CDR3. The V call is TRBV6-5, the J call TRBJ1-1; 8 nucleotides match TRBD1. In germline, CDR1 is MNHEY, CDR2 SVGAGI. The CDR3 length is 14 residues. The junction had 3 bases not matched to a gene; V was cut back by 2 bases and J by 4 bases. CDR3 DNA sequence: TGTGCCAGCAGTTACCTACAGGGGGGCACTGAAGCTTTCTTT. Encoded protein: CASSYLQGGTEAFF.